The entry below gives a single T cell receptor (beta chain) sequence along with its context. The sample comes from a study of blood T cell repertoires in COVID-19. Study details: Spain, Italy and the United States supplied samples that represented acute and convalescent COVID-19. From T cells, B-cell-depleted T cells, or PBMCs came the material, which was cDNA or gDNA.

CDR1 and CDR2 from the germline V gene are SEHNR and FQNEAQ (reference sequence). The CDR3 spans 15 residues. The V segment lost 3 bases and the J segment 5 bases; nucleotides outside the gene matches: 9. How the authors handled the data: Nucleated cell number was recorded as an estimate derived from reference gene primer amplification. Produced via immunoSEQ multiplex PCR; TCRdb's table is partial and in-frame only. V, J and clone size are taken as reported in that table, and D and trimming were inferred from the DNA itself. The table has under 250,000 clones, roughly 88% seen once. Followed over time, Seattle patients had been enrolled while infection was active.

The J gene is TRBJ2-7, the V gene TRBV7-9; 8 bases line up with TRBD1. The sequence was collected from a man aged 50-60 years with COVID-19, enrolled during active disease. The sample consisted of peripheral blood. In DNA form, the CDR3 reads TGTGCCAGCAGCTTCGTCACAGGGGGAATCGACGAGCAGTACTTC. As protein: CASSFVTGGIDEQYF.